What follows are 10 T cell receptor beta chains derived from one specimen sequenced in a study of cytomegalovirus exposure and HLA in healthy donors. This PCR relied on a set of 60 Vbeta primers and 13 Jbeta primers. Measured with immunoSEQ multiplex PCR; TCRdb has only the in-frame clones, and not every one. The listing records some 120,000 clones. Sequencing was performed on PBMCs. The receptors here all came from a woman in her fifties or sixties in good health and CMV-seronegative.

The genes are TRBV7-9 and TRBJ2-7; 7 nucleotides line up with TRBD1. CDR1 is SEHNR, CDR2 FQNEAQ, per germline (reference sequence). The CDR3 extends over 15 amino acids. With V trimmed by 1 base and J by 2 bases, 5 bases remained unmatched. The CDR3 DNA reads TGTGCCAGCAGCTTAGGACAGGGTATCGCCTACGAGCAGTACTTC. Its translation is CASSLGQGIAYEQYF.

The J gene is TRBJ1-2, the V gene TRBV7-8; D is uncertain. CDR1 SGHVS and CDR2 FQNEAQ come from the germline V gene. There are 15 residues in the CDR3. V shed 1 base and J shed 5 bases, with 14 bases lying between them. CDR3 amino acids: CASSLDELELYGYTF. For the CDR3, the DNA is TGTGCCAGCAGCTTAGACGAGTTAGAGTTATATGGCTACACCTTC. Drawing the rest from reference TRBV7-8 and TRBJ1-2, the complete variable domain is GAGVSQSPRYKVAKRGQDVALRCDPISGHVSLFWYQQALGQGPEFLTYFQNEAQLDKSGLPSDRFFAERPEGSVSTLKIQRTQQEDSAVYLCASSLDELELYGYTFGSGTRLTVV.

The J gene is TRBJ1-6, the V gene TRBV5-6; tentatively, D is TRBD1 (6 bases). Germline CDR1 SGHDT, CDR2 YYEEEE. This CDR3 is built from 14 residues. Deletions cut 3 bases from V and 7 bases from J, with 11 bases between. CDR3 protein: CASSSRTENSPLHF. The CDR3 DNA is TGTGCCAGCAGCTCCAGGACAGAAAATTCACCCCTCCACTTT.

This rearrangement joins TRBV19 to TRBJ1-2, with D maybe TRBD1 (5 bases). V was shortened by 3 bases and J by 7 bases, with 12 bases between the two germline ends. The V gene's germline CDR1 is LNHDA and CDR2 SQIVND (reference sequence). CDR3 length: 13 amino acids. CDR3 in DNA: TGTGCCAGTAGTATTGCCAGGGATAGTGGCTACACCTTC. It encodes CASSIARDSGYTF.

The chain joins TRBV28 to TRBJ2-7, with D hard to call. V shed 6 bases and J shed 4 bases, with 10 bases lying between them. The germline V gene encodes CDR1 MDHEN and CDR2 SYDVKM. This CDR3 has 12 amino acids. CDR3 DNA: TGTGCCAGCAGCCGCTTCGGGTACGAGCAGTACTTC. Residues: CASSRFGYEQYF.

The chain links TRBV6-6 to TRBJ2-5; D is possibly TRBD2 (6 bases). Deletions cut 7 bases from V and 1 base from J, with 13 bases between. The CDR3 sequence is 14 residues long. In germline, CDR1 is MNHNY, CDR2 SVGAGI (reference sequence). In DNA, the CDR3 is TGTGCCAGCACCGGAGCGGGCGGCCAAGAGACCCAGTACTTC. It encodes CASTGAGGQETQYF.

This chain uses TRBV9 with TRBJ1-2; 9 bases agree with TRBD1. The CDR3 length is 15 residues. J gave up 1 base and V 5 bases, and 6 bases lay outside the gene matches. From germline, CDR1 is SGDLS and CDR2 YYNGEE. The DNA for the CDR3 is TGTGCCAGCAGTTCCGGGACAGGGAGTAACTATGGCTACACCTTC. Amino acids: CASSSGTGSNYGYTF.

V usage is TRBV5-4 and J usage is TRBJ2-3, with D perhaps TRBD1 (6 bases). V shed 1 base and J shed 5 bases, with 14 bases lying between them. CDR1 SGHNT and CDR2 YYREEE come from the germline V gene (reference sequence). The CDR3 runs to 15 residues. CDR3 bases: TGTGCCAGCAGCTTGTGGGACATGTCTATAGATACGCAGTATTTT. Translated, it gives CASSLWDMSIDTQYF.

The chain uses TRBV29-1 and TRBJ1-1; tentatively, D is TRBD1 (6 bases). Germline CDR1 reads SQVTM; CDR2 reads ANQGSEA. The CDR3 runs 15 residues. V gave up 3 bases and J gave up 1 base, with 15 bases separating them. The CDR3 protein is CSVEVSGVRNTEAFF. CDR3 sequence (DNA): TGCAGCGTTGAGGTTTCAGGGGTTCGGAACACTGAAGCTTTCTTT.

The J gene is TRBJ2-3, the V gene TRBV30, with D possibly being TRBD1 (7 bases). The CDR3 extends over 14 amino acids. Germline loops: CDR1 GTSNPN, CDR2 SVGIG (reference sequence). V lost 4 bases and J 0 bases, leaving 11 bases between the germline ends. The CDR3 here is CAWTPGGSTDTQYF. The CDR3 DNA reads TGTGCCTGGACACCAGGGGGGAGCACAGATACGCAGTATTTT.